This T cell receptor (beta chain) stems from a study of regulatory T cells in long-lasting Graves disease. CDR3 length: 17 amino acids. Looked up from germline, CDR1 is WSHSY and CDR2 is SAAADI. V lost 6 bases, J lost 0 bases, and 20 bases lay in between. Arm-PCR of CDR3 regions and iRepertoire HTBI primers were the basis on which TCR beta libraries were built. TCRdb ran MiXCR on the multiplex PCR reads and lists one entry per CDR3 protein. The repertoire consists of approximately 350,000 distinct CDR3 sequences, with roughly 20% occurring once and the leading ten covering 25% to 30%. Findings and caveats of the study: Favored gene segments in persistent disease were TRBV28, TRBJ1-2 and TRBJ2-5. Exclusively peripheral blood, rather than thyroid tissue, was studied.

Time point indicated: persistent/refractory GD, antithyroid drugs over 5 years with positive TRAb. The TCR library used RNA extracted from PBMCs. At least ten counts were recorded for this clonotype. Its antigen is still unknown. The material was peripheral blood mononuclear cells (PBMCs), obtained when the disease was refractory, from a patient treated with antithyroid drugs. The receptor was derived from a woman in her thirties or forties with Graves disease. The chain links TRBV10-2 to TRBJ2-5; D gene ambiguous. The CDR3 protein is CASSPSTPILYQETQYF. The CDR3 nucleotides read TGCGCCAGCAGCCCCTCAACCCCAATCTTGTACCAAGAGACCCAGTACTTC.